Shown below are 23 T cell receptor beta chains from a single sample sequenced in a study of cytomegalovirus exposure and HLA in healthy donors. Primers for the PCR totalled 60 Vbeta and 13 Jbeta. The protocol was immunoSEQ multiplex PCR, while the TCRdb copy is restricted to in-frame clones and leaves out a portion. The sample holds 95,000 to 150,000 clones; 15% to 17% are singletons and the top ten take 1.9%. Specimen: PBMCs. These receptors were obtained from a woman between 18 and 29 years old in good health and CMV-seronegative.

CDR3 residues: CASSESWGDELFF. The CDR3 coding sequence is TGCGCCAGCAGTGAGTCCTGGGGAGACGAACTGTTTTTT. The chain recombines TRBV10-1 with TRBJ1-4; D not certain. Germline loops: CDR1 WNHNN, CDR2 SYGVQD (reference sequence). The CDR3 is 13 residues long. V lost 0 bases and J lost 12, with 11 bases in between.

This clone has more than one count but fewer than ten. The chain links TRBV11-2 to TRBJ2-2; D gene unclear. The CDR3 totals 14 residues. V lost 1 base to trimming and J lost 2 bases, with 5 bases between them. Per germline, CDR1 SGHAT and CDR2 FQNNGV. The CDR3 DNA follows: TGTGCCAGCAGCTTAGTCTATAACACCGGGGAGCTGTTTTTT. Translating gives CASSLVYNTGELFF. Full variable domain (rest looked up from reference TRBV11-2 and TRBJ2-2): EAGVAQSPRYKIIEKRQSVAFWCNPISGHATLYWYQQILGQGPKLLIQFQNNGVVDDSQLPKDRFSAERLKGVDSTLKIQPAKLEDSAVYLCASSLVYNTGELFFGEGSRLTVL.

The CDR3 protein is CAIRDDRGEYGYTF. The CDR3 nucleotides read TGTGCCATCAGGGACGACAGGGGCGAGTATGGCTACACCTTC. This chain joins TRBV10-3 and TRBJ1-2; 8 bases line up with TRBD1. The J segment lost 5 bases and the V segment lost 6 bases, leaving 8 bases of the junction unmatched. The CDR3 consists of 14 residues. Per germline, CDR1 ENHRY and CDR2 SYGVKD.

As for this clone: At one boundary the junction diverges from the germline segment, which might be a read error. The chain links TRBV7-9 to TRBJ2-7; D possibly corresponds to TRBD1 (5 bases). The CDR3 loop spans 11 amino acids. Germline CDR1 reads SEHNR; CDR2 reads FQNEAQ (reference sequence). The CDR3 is CASSLDSGADF. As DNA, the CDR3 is TGTGCCAGCAGCTTAGATTCTGGGGCCGACTTC.

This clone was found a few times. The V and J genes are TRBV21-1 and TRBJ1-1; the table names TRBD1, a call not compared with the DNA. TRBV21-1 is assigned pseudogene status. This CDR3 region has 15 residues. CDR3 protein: CASSKVRAGETEAFF. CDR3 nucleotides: TGTGCCAGCAGCAAAGTACGGGCAGGGGAAACTGAAGCTTTCTTT.

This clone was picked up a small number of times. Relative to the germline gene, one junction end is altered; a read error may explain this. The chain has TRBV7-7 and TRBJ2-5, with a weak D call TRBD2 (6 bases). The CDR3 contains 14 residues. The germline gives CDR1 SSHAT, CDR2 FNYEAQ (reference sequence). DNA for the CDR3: TGTGCTAGCAGCTTAGCGGCCAGGAGGGAGACCCAGTACTTC. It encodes CASSLAARRETQYF.

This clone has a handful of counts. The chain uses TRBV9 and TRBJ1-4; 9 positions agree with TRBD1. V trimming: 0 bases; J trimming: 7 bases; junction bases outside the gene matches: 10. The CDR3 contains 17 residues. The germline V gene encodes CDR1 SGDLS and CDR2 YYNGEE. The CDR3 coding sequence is TGTGCCAGCAGCGTAGCCCCTTTGACAGGGGGGCTTGAAAAACTGTTTTTT. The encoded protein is CASSVAPLTGGLEKLFF.

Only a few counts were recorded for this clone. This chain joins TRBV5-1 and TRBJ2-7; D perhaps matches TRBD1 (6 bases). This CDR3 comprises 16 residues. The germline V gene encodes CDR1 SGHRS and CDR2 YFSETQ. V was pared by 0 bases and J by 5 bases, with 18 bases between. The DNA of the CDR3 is TGCGCCAGCAGCTTGGTCCCGCAGGGGCAAAACCACGAGCAGTACTTC. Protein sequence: CASSLVPQGQNHEQYF.

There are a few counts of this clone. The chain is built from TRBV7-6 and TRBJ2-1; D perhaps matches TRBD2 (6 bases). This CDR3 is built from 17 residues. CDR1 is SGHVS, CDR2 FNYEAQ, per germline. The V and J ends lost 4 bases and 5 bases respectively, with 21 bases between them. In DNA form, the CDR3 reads TGTGCCAGCAGCTGGGGTTTTGGGGGAGGTTTAGACAATGAGCAGTTCTTC. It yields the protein CASSWGFGGGLDNEQFF.

For the CDR3, the DNA is TGTGCCAGCTCACGTGACAGGGCGAACACTGAAGCTTTCTTT. Translation gives CASSRDRANTEAFF. The rearrangement uses TRBV18 and TRBJ1-1, with 7 positions matching TRBD1. CDR1 and CDR2 (germline): KGHSH, LQKENI. CDR3 length: 14 residues. The V segment lost 4 bases and the J segment 1 base; nucleotides outside the gene matches: 3.

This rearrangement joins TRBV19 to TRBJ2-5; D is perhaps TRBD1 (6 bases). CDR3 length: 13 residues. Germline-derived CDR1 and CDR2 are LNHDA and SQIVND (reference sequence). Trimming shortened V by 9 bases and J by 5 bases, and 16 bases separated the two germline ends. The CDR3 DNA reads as TGTGCCAGCCAGTTACAGGGTGTTGAGACCCAGTACTTC. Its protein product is CASQLQGVETQYF.

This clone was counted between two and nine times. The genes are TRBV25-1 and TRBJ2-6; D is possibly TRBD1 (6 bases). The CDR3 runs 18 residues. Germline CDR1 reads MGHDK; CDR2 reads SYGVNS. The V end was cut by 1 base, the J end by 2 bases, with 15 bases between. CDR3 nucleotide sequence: TGTGCCAGCAGTGAATGGGACACCCCCCTAACTGGGGCCAACGTCCTGACTTTC. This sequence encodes CASSEWDTPLTGANVLTF.

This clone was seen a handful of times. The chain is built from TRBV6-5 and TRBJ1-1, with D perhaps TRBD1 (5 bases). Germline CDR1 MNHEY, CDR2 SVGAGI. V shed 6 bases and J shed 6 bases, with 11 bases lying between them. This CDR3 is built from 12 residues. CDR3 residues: CASSIRGAEAFF. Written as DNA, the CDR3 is TGTGCCAGCAGCATCCGGGGGGCTGAAGCTTTCTTT.

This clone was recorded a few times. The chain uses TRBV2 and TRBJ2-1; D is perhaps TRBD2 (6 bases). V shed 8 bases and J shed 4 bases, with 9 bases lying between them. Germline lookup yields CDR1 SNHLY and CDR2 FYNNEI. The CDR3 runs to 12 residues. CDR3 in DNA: TGTGCCAGCCGGGACTCATACAATGAGCAGTTCTTC. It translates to CASRDSYNEQFF.

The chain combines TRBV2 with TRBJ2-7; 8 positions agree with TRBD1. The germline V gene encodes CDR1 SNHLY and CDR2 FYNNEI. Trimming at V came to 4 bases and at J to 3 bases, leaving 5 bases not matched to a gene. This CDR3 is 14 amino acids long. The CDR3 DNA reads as TGTGCCAGCAGTGTTCGGACAGGGTACTACGAGCAGTACTTC. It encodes CASSVRTGYYEQYF.

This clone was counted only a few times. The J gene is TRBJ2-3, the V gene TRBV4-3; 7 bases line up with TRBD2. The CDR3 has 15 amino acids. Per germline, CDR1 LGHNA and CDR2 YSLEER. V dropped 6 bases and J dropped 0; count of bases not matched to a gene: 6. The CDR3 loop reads CASSQGLTSTDTQYF. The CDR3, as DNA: TGCGCCAGCAGTCAGGGACTAACAAGCACAGATACGCAGTATTTT.

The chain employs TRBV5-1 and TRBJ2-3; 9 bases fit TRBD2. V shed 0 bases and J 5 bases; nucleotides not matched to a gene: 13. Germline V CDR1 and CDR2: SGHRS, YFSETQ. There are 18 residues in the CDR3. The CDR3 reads CASSLESRGTSFGDTQYF. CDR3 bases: TGCGCCAGCAGCTTGGAGAGCCGCGGGACTAGCTTTGGAGATACGCAGTATTTT.

CDR3 residues: CASSFQSGAPYF. CDR3 nucleotides: TGTGCCAGCAGTTTCCAATCCGGAGCCCCGTACTTC. This chain links TRBV27 with TRBJ2-7, with D uncertain. Germline V gene sequence: CDR1 MNHEY, CDR2 SMNVEV (reference sequence). Trimming took off 3 bases at V and 12 bases at J, with 15 bases between the two ends. The CDR3 covers 12 residues.

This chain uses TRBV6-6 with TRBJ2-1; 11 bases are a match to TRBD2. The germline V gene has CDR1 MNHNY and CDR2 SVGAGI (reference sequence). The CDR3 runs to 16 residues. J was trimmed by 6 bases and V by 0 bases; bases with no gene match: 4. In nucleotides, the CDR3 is TGTGCCAGCAGTTACTCGTTTAGCGGGGGGGCCAATGAGCAGTTCTTC. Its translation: CASSYSFSGGANEQFF.

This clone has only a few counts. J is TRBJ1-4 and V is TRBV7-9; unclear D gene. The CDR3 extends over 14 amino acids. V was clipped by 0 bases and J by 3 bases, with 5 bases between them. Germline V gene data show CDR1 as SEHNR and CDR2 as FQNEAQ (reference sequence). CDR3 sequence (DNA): TGTGCCAGCAGCTTAGCCGCGCCTAATGAAAAACTGTTTTTT. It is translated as CASSLAAPNEKLFF.

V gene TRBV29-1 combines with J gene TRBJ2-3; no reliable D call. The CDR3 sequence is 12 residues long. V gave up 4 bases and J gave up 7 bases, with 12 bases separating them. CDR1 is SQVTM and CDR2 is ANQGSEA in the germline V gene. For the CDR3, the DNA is TGCAGCGTTGTGTCGGTCTCAAATACGCAGTATTTT. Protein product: CSVVSVSNTQYF.

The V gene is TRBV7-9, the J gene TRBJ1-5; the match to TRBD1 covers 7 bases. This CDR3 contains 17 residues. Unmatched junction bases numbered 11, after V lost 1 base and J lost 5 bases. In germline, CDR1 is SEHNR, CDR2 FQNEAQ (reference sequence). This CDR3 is CASSLGNRQGLDQPQHF. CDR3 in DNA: TGTGCCAGCAGCTTAGGGAATCGACAGGGACTCGATCAGCCCCAGCATTTT.

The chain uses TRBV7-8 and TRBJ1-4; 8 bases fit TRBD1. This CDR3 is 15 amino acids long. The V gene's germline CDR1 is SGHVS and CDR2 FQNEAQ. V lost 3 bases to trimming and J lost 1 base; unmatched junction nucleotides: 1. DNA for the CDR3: TGTGCCAGCAGCTTGACAGGGGTAACTAATGAAAAACTGTTTTTT. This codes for CASSLTGVTNEKLFF.